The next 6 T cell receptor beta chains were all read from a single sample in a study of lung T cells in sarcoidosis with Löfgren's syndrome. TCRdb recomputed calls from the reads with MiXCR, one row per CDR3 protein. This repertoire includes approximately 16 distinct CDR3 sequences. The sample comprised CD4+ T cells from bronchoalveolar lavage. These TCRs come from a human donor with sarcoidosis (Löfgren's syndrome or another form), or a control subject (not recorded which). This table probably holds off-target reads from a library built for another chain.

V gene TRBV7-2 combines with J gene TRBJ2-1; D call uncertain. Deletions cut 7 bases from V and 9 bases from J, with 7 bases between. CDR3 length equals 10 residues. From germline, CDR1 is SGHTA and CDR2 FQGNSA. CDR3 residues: CASTFGEQFF. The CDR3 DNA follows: TGTGCCAGCACCTTTGGTGAGCAGTTCTTC. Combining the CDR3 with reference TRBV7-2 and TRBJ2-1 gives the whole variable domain GAGVSQSPSNKVTEKGKDVELRCDPISGHTALYWYRQSLGQGLEFLIYFQGNSAPDKSGLPSDRFSAERTGGSVSTLTIQRTQQEDSAVYLCASTFGEQFFGPGTRLTVL.

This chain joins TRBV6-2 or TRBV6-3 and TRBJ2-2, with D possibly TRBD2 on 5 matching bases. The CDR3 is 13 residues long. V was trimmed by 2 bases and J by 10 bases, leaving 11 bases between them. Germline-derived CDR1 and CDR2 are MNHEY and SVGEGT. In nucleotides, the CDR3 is TGTGCCAGCAGTTACGCTGAGGGAAAGGAGCTGTTTTTT. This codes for CASSYAEGKELFF.

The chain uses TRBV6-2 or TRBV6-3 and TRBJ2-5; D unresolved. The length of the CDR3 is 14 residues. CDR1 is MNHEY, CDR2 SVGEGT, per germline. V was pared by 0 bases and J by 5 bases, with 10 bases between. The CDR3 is CASSYSWLGETQYF. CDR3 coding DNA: TGTGCCAGCAGTTACTCCTGGCTCGGGGAGACCCAGTACTTC.

The CDR3 nucleotides read TGTGCCACCAGCAGAGATTTGAGCTTCGGGGAGCTGTTTTTT. Translating gives CATSRDLSFGELFF. The genes are TRBV15 and TRBJ2-2; D remains ambiguous. Germline V lookup: CDR1 LNHNV, CDR2 YYDKDF (reference sequence). V shed 0 bases and J shed 7 bases, with 9 bases lying between them. This CDR3 has 14 amino acids. Full variable domain (remainder filled in from reference TRBV15 and TRBJ2-2): DAMVIQNPRYQVTQFGKPVTLSCSQTLNHNVMYWYQQKSSQAPKLLFHYYDKDFNNEADTPDNFQSRRPNTSFCFLDIRSPGLGDTAMYLCATSRDLSFGELFFGEGSRLTVL.

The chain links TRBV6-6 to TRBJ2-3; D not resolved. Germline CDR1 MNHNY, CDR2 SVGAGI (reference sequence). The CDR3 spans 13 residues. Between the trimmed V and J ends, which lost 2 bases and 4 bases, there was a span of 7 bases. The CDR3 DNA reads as TGTGCCAGCAGTTACCGAAGGGCAGATACGCAGTATTTT. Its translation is CASSYRRADTQYF.

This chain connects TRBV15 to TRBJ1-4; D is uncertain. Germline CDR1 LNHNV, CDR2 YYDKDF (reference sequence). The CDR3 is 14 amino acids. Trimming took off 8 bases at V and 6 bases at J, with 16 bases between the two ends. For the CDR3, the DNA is TGTGCCACCCGCGATGAGCCGTTCGATGAAAAACTGTTTTTT. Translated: CATRDEPFDEKLFF.